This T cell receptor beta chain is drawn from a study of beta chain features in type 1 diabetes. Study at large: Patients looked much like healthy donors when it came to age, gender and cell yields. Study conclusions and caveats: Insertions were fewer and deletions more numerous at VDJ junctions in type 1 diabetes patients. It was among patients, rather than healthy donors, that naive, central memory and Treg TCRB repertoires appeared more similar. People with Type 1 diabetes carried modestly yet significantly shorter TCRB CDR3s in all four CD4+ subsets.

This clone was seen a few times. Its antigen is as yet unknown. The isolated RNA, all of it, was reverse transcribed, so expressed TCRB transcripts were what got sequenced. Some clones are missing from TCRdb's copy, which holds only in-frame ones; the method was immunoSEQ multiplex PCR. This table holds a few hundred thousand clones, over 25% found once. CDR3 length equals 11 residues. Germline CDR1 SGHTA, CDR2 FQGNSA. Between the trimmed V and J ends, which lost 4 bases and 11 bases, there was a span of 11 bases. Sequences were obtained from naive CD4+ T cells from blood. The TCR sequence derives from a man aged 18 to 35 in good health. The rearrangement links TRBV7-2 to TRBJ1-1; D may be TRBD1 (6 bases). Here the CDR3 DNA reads TGTGCCAGCAGCTCGAGGACAGAGGCTTTCTTT. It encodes CASSSRTEAFF.